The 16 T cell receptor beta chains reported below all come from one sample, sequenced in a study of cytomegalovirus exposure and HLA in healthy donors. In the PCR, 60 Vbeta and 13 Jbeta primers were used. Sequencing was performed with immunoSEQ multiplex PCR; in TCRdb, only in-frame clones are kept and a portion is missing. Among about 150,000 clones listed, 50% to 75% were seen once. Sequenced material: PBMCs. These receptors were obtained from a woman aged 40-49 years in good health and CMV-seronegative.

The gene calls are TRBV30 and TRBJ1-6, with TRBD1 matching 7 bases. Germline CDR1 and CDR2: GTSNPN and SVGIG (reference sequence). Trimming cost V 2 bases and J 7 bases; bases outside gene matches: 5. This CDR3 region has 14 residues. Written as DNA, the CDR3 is TGTGCCTGGAGTACAGGGGTCGCGAATTCACCCCTCCACTTT. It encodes CAWSTGVANSPLHF.

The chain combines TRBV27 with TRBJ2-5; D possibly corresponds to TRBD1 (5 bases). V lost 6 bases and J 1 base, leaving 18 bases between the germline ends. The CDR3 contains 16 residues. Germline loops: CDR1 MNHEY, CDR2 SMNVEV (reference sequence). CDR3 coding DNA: TGTGCCAGCAGGACAATATATACAGGTGTCCAAGAGACCCAGTACTTC. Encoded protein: CASRTIYTGVQETQYF.

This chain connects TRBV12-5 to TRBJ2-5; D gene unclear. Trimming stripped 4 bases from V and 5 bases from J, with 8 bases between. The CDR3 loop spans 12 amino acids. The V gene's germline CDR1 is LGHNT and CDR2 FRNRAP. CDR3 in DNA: TGTGCTAGTGGTTCTACCTCGGAGACCCAGTACTTC. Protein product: CASGSTSETQYF. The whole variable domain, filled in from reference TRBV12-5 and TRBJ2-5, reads DARVTQTPRHKVTEMGQEVTMRCQPILGHNTVFWYRQTMMQGLELLAYFRNRAPLDDSGMPKDRFSAEMPDATLATLKIQPSEPRDSAVYFCASGSTSETQYFGPGTRLLVL.

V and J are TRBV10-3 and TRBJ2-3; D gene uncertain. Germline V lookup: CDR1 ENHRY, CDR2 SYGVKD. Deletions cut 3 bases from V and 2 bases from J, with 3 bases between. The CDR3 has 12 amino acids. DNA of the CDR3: TGTGCCATCAGTGACAACACAGATACGCAGTATTTT. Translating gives CAISDNTDTQYF.

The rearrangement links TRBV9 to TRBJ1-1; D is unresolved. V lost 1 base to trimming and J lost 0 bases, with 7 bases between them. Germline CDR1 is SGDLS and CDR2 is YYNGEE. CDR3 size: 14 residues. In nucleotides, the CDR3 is TGTGCCAGCAGCGTAAACACGCTGAACACTGAAGCTTTCTTT. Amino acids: CASSVNTLNTEAFF.

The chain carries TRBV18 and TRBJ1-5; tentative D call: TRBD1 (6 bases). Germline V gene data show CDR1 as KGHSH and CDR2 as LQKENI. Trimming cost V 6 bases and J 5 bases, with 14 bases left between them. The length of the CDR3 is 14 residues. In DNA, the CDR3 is TGTGCCAGCTCCAATCTACAGGGAGATCAGCCCCAGCATTTT. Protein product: CASSNLQGDQPQHF.

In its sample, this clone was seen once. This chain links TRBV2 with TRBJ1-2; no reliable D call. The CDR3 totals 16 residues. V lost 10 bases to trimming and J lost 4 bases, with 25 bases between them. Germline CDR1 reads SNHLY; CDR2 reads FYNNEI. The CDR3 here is CATPMVEGSLSYGYTF. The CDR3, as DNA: TGTGCCACCCCAATGGTTGAGGGCTCCCTCAGCTATGGCTACACCTTC.

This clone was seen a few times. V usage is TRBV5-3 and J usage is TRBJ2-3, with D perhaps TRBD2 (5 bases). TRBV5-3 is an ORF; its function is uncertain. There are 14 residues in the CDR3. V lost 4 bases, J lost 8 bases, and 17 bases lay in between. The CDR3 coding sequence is TGTGCCAGAAGCCCACCGGCCCTCGAGGGTACGCAGTATTTT. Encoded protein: CARSPPALEGTQYF.

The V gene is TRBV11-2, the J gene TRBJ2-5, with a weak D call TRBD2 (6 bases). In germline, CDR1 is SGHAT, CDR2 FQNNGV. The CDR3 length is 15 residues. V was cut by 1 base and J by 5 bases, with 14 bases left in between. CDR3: CASSLVPGVQETQYF. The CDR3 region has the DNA TGTGCCAGCAGCTTAGTCCCGGGAGTTCAGGAGACCCAGTACTTC.

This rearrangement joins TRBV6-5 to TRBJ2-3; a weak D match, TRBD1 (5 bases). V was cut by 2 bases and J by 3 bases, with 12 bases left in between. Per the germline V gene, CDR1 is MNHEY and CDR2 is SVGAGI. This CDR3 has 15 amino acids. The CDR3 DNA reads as TGTGCCAGCAGTTACGGGTGGGGCCTTACAGATACGCAGTATTTT. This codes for CASSYGWGLTDTQYF.

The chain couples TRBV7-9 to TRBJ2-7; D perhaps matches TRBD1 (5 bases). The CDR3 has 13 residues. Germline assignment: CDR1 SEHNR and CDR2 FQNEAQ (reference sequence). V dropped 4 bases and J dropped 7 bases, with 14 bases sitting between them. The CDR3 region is CASSSTAGWEQYF. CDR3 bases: TGTGCCAGCAGCTCCACGGCAGGGTGGGAGCAGTACTTC.

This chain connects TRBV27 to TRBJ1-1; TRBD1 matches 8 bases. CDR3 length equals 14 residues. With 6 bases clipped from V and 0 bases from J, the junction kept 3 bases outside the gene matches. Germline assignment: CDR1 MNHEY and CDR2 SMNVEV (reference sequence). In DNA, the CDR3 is TGTGCCAGCAGGCTACAGGGGGTGAACACTGAAGCTTTCTTT. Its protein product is CASRLQGVNTEAFF.

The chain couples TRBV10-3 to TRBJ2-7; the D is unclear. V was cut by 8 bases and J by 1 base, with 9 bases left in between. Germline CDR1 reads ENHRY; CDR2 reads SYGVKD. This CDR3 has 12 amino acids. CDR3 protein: CAIGQVSYEQYF. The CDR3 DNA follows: TGTGCCATCGGTCAGGTTTCCTACGAGCAGTACTTC.

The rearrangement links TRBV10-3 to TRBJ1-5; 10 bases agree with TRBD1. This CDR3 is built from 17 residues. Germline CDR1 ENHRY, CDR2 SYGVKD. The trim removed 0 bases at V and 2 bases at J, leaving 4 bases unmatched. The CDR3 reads CAISESPTGGGNQPQHF. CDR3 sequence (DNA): TGTGCCATCAGTGAGTCGCCGACAGGGGGCGGCAATCAGCCCCAGCATTTT.

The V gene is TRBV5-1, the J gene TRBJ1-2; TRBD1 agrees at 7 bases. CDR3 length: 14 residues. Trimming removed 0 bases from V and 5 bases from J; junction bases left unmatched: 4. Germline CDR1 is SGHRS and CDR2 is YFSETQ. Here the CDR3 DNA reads TGCGCCAGCAGCTTGGAATCAGGGGGATATGGCTACACCTTC. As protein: CASSLESGGYGYTF.

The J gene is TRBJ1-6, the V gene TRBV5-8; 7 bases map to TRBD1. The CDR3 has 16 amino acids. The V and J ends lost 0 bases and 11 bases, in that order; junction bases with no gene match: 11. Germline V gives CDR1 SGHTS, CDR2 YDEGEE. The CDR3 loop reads CASSLGGGTGLAPLHF. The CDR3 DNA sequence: TGTGCCAGCAGCTTGGGAGGGGGCACGGGTTTGGCACCCCTCCACTTT.